Below, 20 T cell receptor beta chains from the same sample are listed, as sequenced in a study of shared clonotypes between healthy human individuals. TCRdb's copy holds only in-frame clones and misses some; the assay was immunoSEQ multiplex PCR. Of more than 2 million clones listed, about 95% were seen once; the top ten hold 0.13%. The sequencing input was naive CD4+ T cells sorted from blood. As to subset: CD45RA+ positively selected. These receptor sequences come from a man between 18 and 29 years old in good health.

V and J are TRBV30 and TRBJ1-2, with 8 bases lining up with TRBD1. This CDR3 has 13 residues. Germline CDR1 is GTSNPN and CDR2 is SVGIG (reference sequence). The junction had 11 bases not matched to a gene; V was cut back by 2 bases and J by 12 bases. CDR3 bases: TGTGCCTGGAGTCTCTATCACAGGGGGAGGAACACCTTC. This codes for CAWSLYHRGRNTF.

The V gene is TRBV6-1, the J gene TRBJ1-3, with D uncertain. The CDR3 extends over 12 amino acids. V lost 6 bases, J lost 2 bases, and 5 bases lay in between. Germline CDR1 and CDR2: MNHNS and SASEGT. The CDR3 DNA sequence: TGTGCCAGCAGCGTACCTGGAAACACCATATATTTT. It yields the protein CASSVPGNTIYF.

The gene calls are TRBV6-5 and TRBJ1-2, with D unclear. Looked up from germline, CDR1 is MNHEY and CDR2 is SVGAGI. The CDR3 has 13 amino acids. The V and J ends lost 6 bases and 7 bases respectively, with 15 bases between them. The CDR3 loop is CASRLGREAGYTF. Here the CDR3 DNA reads TGTGCCAGCAGACTCGGACGGGAGGCTGGCTACACCTTC.

This chain's CDR3 is CASTQGPASSSYEQYF. The CDR3 DNA reads as TGTGCCAGCACTCAAGGGCCCGCTTCCAGCTCCTACGAGCAGTACTTC. The genes are TRBV5-6 and TRBJ2-7; D is undetermined. The CDR3 loop spans 16 amino acids. V lost 6 bases to trimming and J lost 0 bases, with 19 bases between them. Looked up from germline, CDR1 is SGHDT and CDR2 is YYEEEE.

Regarding this clone: Additional DNA sequences in this sample encode the identical CDR3. The V gene is TRBV19, the J gene TRBJ1-5, with 7 bases identical to TRBD1. J gave up 5 bases and V 6 bases, and 4 bases lay outside the gene matches. The V gene's germline CDR1 is LNHDA and CDR2 SQIVND (reference sequence). This CDR3 region has 13 residues. CDR3 loop: CASSTTGDQPQHF. The CDR3 region has the DNA TGTGCCAGTAGCACTACAGGGGATCAGCCCCAGCATTTT.

The V and J genes are TRBV7-9 and TRBJ2-5, with 9 bases lining up with TRBD1. This CDR3 comprises 16 residues. The V gene's germline CDR1 is SEHNR and CDR2 FQNEAQ (reference sequence). Trimming removed 1 base from V and 2 bases from J; junction bases left unmatched: 5. The CDR3 sequence is CASSLGRGQGQETQYF. The DNA for the CDR3 is TGTGCCAGCAGCTTAGGCCGGGGACAGGGACAAGAGACCCAGTACTTC.

The J gene is TRBJ1-2, the V gene TRBV7-9; the match to TRBD1 covers 8 bases. This CDR3 has 16 amino acids. The V segment lost 6 bases and the J segment 4 bases; nucleotides outside the gene matches: 13. CDR1 is SEHNR and CDR2 is FQNEAQ in the germline V gene (reference sequence). CDR3 in DNA: TGTGCCAGCAGGGGGACTAAGAGCGACAGGGGCTATGGCTACACCTTC. As protein: CASRGTKSDRGYGYTF. Full variable domain (outside the CDR3, taken from reference TRBV7-9 and TRBJ1-2): DTGVSQNPRHKITKRGQNVTFRCDPISEHNRLYWYRQTLGQGPEFLTYFQNEAQLEKSRLLSDRFSAERPKGSFSTLEIQRTEQGDSAMYLCASRGTKSDRGYGYTFGSGTRLTVV.

This clone has a single count. CDR3 loop: CAATDSGQGAYEQYF. The CDR3 DNA follows: TGTGCCGCCACGGATTCGGGACAGGGAGCCTACGAGCAGTACTTC. This chain joins TRBV21-1 and TRBJ2-7; the table's D call, TRBD1, has no DNA check behind it. TRBV21-1 is described as a pseudogene. There are 15 residues in the CDR3.

This chain uses TRBV7-8 with TRBJ2-7, with TRBD2 matching over 9 bases. The ends lost 5 bases at V and 0 bases at J; junction bases unmatched: 8. The germline V gene encodes CDR1 SGHVS and CDR2 FQNEAQ. The CDR3 sequence is 16 residues long. CDR3 DNA sequence: TGTGCCAGCAGCACCCGCTGGACTAGCGACTCCTACGAGCAGTACTTC. It is translated as CASSTRWTSDSYEQYF. Full variable domain (missing parts from reference TRBV7-8 and TRBJ2-7): GAGVSQSPRYKVAKRGQDVALRCDPISGHVSLFWYQQALGQGPEFLTYFQNEAQLDKSGLPSDRFFAERPEGSVSTLKIQRTQQEDSAVYLCASSTRWTSDSYEQYFGPGTRLTVT.

This chain uses TRBV7-2 with TRBJ2-2; 9 positions match TRBD2. Per germline, CDR1 SGHTA and CDR2 FQGNSA. This CDR3 contains 16 residues. V was pared by 8 bases and J by 4 bases, with 11 bases of the junction left unmatched. The CDR3 here is CASVRVASGTTGELFF. CDR3 nucleotides: TGTGCCAGCGTGCGTGTGGCTAGCGGGACCACCGGGGAGCTGTTTTTT. The variable domain in full, completed from reference TRBV7-2 and TRBJ2-2, reads GAGVSQSPSNKVTEKGKDVELRCDPISGHTALYWYRQSLGQGLEFLIYFQGNSAPDKSGLPSDRFSAERTGGSVSTLTIQRTQQEDSAVYLCASVRVASGTTGELFFGEGSRLTVL.

Comment on this clone: Within the sample, other DNA sequences also encode this same CDR3. The genes are TRBV18 and TRBJ1-5; unclear D gene. Germline CDR1 KGHSH, CDR2 LQKENI. CDR3 length: 13 residues. V was trimmed by 2 bases and J by 6 bases, leaving 8 bases between them. The CDR3 nucleotides are TGTGCCAGCTCACCATCCGGCGGTCAGCCCCAGCATTTT. Translation gives CASSPSGGQPQHF.

Worth noting for this clone: The sample has other DNA sequences that encode this CDR3 too. V and J are TRBV18 and TRBJ2-1; TRBD2 agrees at 8 bases. Germline V gene lookup returns CDR1 KGHSH and CDR2 LQKENI. V lost 6 bases to trimming and J lost 6 bases; unmatched junction nucleotides: 4. The CDR3 totals 13 residues. The DNA for the CDR3 is TGTGCCAGCTCCGGGACTAGGGGCAATGAGCAGTTCTTC. Amino acids: CASSGTRGNEQFF. Full variable domain (missing parts from reference TRBV18 and TRBJ2-1): NAGVMQNPRHLVRRRGQEARLRCSPMKGHSHVYWYRQLPEEGLKFMVYLQKENIIDESGMPKERFSAEFPKEGPSILRIQQVVRGDSAAYFCASSGTRGNEQFFGPGTRLTVL.

This clone has a single count. V gene TRBV6-1 combines with J gene TRBJ1-3, with 7 bases that match TRBD1. Germline V gives CDR1 MNHNS, CDR2 SASEGT. V was clipped by 3 bases and J by 7 bases; unmatched bases: 12. The CDR3 has 16 amino acids. The CDR3 protein is CASSESWRTGWNTIYF. DNA for the CDR3: TGTGCCAGCAGTGAGTCGTGGAGGACAGGATGGAACACCATATATTTT.

V is TRBV2 and J is TRBJ1-1; D is unresolved. There are 15 residues in the CDR3. Germline loops: CDR1 SNHLY, CDR2 FYNNEI. V gave up 7 bases and J gave up 0 bases, with 15 bases separating them. The CDR3 DNA reads as TGTGCCAGCATCCAAATAACGGGTTTGAACACTGAAGCTTTCTTT. Translated, it gives CASIQITGLNTEAFF.

On this clone: Distinct nucleotide sequences in the sample also encode this CDR3. This chain links TRBV5-1 with TRBJ1-6; D might be TRBD1 (5 bases). The CDR3 loop spans 14 amino acids. Trimming removed 4 bases at V and 7 bases at J, with 12 bases between. Germline assignment: CDR1 SGHRS and CDR2 YFSETQ. CDR3 residues: CASSPGGGNSPLHF. The CDR3 region has the DNA TGCGCCAGCAGCCCGGGCGGGGGGAATTCACCCCTCCACTTT.

The chain has TRBV7-9 and TRBJ2-7, with TRBD1 matching 7 bases. Germline CDR1 and CDR2: SEHNR and FQNEAQ (reference sequence). V lost 2 bases and J lost 1; bases outside the gene matches: 5. The CDR3 has 15 amino acids. CDR3 in amino acids: CASSLQGVGSYEQYF. As DNA, the CDR3 is TGTGCCAGCAGCTTACAGGGGGTAGGTTCCTACGAGCAGTACTTC.

V is TRBV21-1 and J is TRBJ1-6; TRBD1, as called in the table, went unchecked against the DNA. TRBV21-1 is described as a pseudogene. The CDR3 extends over 15 amino acids. The CDR3 is CASSIGTGINSPLHF. As DNA, the CDR3 is TGTGCCAGCAGCATAGGGACAGGAATTAATTCACCCCTCCACTTT.

The CDR3 DNA is TGTGCCACCAGCAGAGATCGGGCAGGGACCGAGACCCAGTACTTC. This translates into CATSRDRAGTETQYF. The chain combines TRBV15 with TRBJ2-5, with D perhaps TRBD1 or TRBD2 (5 bases each). Germline V gene sequence: CDR1 LNHNV, CDR2 YYDKDF (reference sequence). This CDR3 spans 15 amino acids. Trimming shortened V by 0 bases and J by 5 bases, and 13 bases separated the two germline ends.

The chain joins TRBV6-5 to TRBJ2-1; 9 positions match TRBD2. The V gene end was trimmed by 8 bases and the J gene end by 6 bases; junction bases not matched to a gene: 5. The length of the CDR3 is 13 residues. Germline-derived CDR1 and CDR2 are MNHEY and SVGAGI. Here the CDR3 DNA reads TGTGCCAGCGGCGCGACTAGCGGCAATGAGCAGTTCTTC. Translated, it gives CASGATSGNEQFF.

J is TRBJ2-3 and V is TRBV5-1, with TRBD1 matching over 10 bases. The germline V gene has CDR1 SGHRS and CDR2 YFSETQ. The CDR3 totals 15 residues. J lost 4 bases, V lost 4 bases, and 6 bases had no gene match. The CDR3 loop is CASSKGQGIADTQYF. CDR3 bases: TGCGCCAGCAGCAAGGGACAGGGGATCGCAGATACGCAGTATTTT. Supplemented by reference TRBV5-1 and TRBJ2-3, the full variable domain reads KAGVTQTPRYLIKTRGQQVTLSCSPISGHRSVSWYQQTPGQGLQFLFEYFSETQRNKGNFPGRFSGRQFSNSRSEMNVSTLELGDSALYLCASSKGQGIADTQYFGPGTRLTVL.